The clone carrying this T cell receptor (beta chain) was observed a few times. Its antigen is unidentified. The data are from a study of response to subunit inactivated influenza vaccine. V was shortened by 2 bases and J by 4 bases, with 11 bases between the two germline ends. The CDR3 totals 15 residues. Germline assignment: CDR1 SGHVS and CDR2 FQNEAQ. Overall study results and limits: It was suggested by the authors that few new T cells are recruited by each seasonal influenza vaccination.

TCRdb itself ran the RT-PCR reads through MiXCR, one entry per CDR3 protein. The table lists 650,000 to 700,000 distinct CDR3 sequences, 15% to 17% of them singletons. This material consisted of PBMCs from blood, taken approximately 13 days after vaccination. The chain is built from TRBV7-8 and TRBJ1-4; TRBD1 is a possible D gene (6 bases). This sequence was found in a man in his forties or fifties who received an inactivated influenza vaccine. The CDR3 spells CASSLRGPSNEKLFF. The CDR3 DNA sequence: TGTGCCAGCAGCTTACGGGGGCCGAGTAATGAAAAACTGTTTTTT.